Following are 6 T cell receptor beta chains from one sample sequenced in a study of cytotoxic CD8 clonotypes in ibrutinib-treated CLL. Repertoires were generated with immunoSEQ multiplex PCR, while TCRdb's copy carries only in-frame clones and drops some. The sample contains a few hundred thousand clones, 60% to 80% of which appear only once. This specimen consisted of PBMCs, obtained after 36 months of ibrutinib treatment. These receptors were taken from a human donor with chronic lymphocytic leukemia.

This clone was picked up a small number of times. CDR3 protein: CASSLDLVEQYF. CDR3 DNA sequence: TGTGCCAGCAGCTTAGACTTGGTCGAGCAGTACTTC. This rearrangement joins TRBV7-2 to TRBJ2-7; unclear D gene. The germline V gene encodes CDR1 SGHTA and CDR2 FQGNSA. Trimming left V 1 base short and J 6 bases short, with 7 bases between. The CDR3 totals 12 residues.

The rearrangement uses TRBV15 and TRBJ1-2; D is undetermined. CDR1 is LNHNV and CDR2 is YYDKDF in the germline V gene (reference sequence). The V and J ends lost 3 bases and 4 bases respectively, with 18 bases between them. CDR3 length: 16 residues. This chain's CDR3 is CATSSGKLGEVYGYTF. CDR3 DNA sequence: TGTGCCACCAGCAGCGGCAAACTGGGAGAGGTCTATGGCTACACCTTC.

The rearrangement links TRBV18 to TRBJ1-4; D is unresolved. The CDR3 contains 13 residues. The germline V gene encodes CDR1 KGHSH and CDR2 LQKENI. With 1 base removed from V and 7 bases from J, the gap between germline ends came to 7 bases. CDR3 amino acids: CASSPQLFEKLFF. In nucleotides, the CDR3 is TGTGCCAGCTCACCACAACTCTTTGAAAAACTGTTTTTT.

This clone was counted a few times. V gene TRBV6-4 combines with J gene TRBJ2-5; a possible D gene is TRBD1 (6 bases). The germline CDR1 and CDR2 sequences are MRHNA and SNTAGT. V lost 0 bases, J lost 3 bases, and 11 bases lay in between. The CDR3 is made up of 15 amino acids. The CDR3 is CASSDSGQGKETQYF. CDR3 sequence (DNA): TGTGCCAGCAGTGACTCGGGGCAGGGGAAAGAGACCCAGTACTTC.

The chain recombines TRBV5-1 with TRBJ1-5; D is undetermined. From germline, CDR1 is SGHRS and CDR2 YFSETQ. The V end was cut by 0 bases, the J end by 6 bases, with 10 bases between. The CDR3 is made up of 14 amino acids. CDR3: CASSLEEKGQPQHF. DNA for the CDR3: TGCGCCAGCAGCTTGGAGGAGAAGGGTCAGCCCCAGCATTTT.

J is TRBJ1-1 and V is TRBV9, with D uncertain. Trimming took 3 bases from V and 1 from J, leaving 10 bases between them. Germline V gene data show CDR1 as SGDLS and CDR2 as YYNGEE. This CDR3 has 14 residues. Written as DNA, the CDR3 is TGTGCCAGCAGCGCCGAATTAAGGAACACTGAAGCTTTCTTT. Protein sequence: CASSAELRNTEAFF.